The next 10 T cell receptor beta chains were all read from a single sample in a study of vaccination effects on CD4 cells after COVID-19. These receptors have no identified antigens. Clones were sequenced by immunoSEQ multiplex PCR, and TCRdb holds only the in-frame ones, with some missing. Of some 25,000 clones detected, 70% to 80% appear once; the ten largest clones hold around a sixth. Antigen-specific CD4+ T cells were expanded with viral peptide pools in the ViraFEST assay before sequencing. Culture proceeded for approximately 9 days, and CD4+ T cells were then isolated. The person acquired a PCR-confirmed SARS-CoV-2 infection between March and December 2020. Sequences were derived from CD4+ T cells from PBMCs cultured with SARS-CoV-2 spike peptides, sampled before COVID-19 vaccination. These receptors all come from a human donor who had a prior SARS-CoV-2 infection.

The J gene is TRBJ1-1, the V gene TRBV9; TRBD1 aligns across 7 bases. The CDR3 runs 14 residues. Germline CDR1 SGDLS, CDR2 YYNGEE. The ends lost 3 bases at V and 6 bases at J; junction bases unmatched: 8. Here the CDR3 reads CASSGGTAQSEAFF. For the CDR3, the DNA is TGTGCCAGCAGCGGAGGGACAGCACAATCTGAAGCTTTCTTT.

The chain is built from TRBV5-1 and TRBJ1-1, with 9 positions matching TRBD1. CDR3 size: 14 residues. CDR1 and CDR2 (germline): SGHRS, YFSETQ. V gave up 2 bases and J gave up 6 bases; unmatched junction bases: 5. CDR3 sequence: CASSLTGGNPEAFF. Here the CDR3 DNA reads TGCGCCAGCAGCTTAACAGGGGGCAATCCTGAAGCTTTCTTT.

The chain joins TRBV6-6 to TRBJ2-1; a possible D gene is TRBD2 (6 bases). The V gene's germline CDR1 is MNHNY and CDR2 SVGAGI (reference sequence). The CDR3 has 12 residues. Deletions cut 4 bases from V and 14 bases from J, with 15 bases between. In DNA form, the CDR3 reads TGTGCCAGCAGTTCCCCCCGTGCGGGGAAGTTCTTC. Its protein is CASSSPRAGKFF.

The gene calls are TRBV25-1 and TRBJ2-2, with D unresolved. The CDR3 sequence is 16 residues long. V dropped 4 bases and J dropped 10 bases, with 22 bases sitting between them. The germline V gene has CDR1 MGHDK and CDR2 SYGVNS. The CDR3 nucleotides read TGTGCCAGCAGTGCATATCCCTCCCGGGTTCCGGTGGAGCTGTTTTTT. Protein sequence: CASSAYPSRVPVELFF.

This chain links TRBV7-8 with TRBJ2-7, with D unresolved. CDR1 SGHVS and CDR2 FQNEAQ come from the germline V gene. V lost 2 bases, J lost 8 bases, and 10 bases lay in between. CDR3 length: 12 residues. The CDR3 DNA follows: TGTGCCAGCAGCTTACGAGAGAAAAAGCAGTACTTC. Residues: CASSLREKKQYF.

This clone turned up a few times. The chain joins TRBV5-1 to TRBJ2-2; 8 nucleotides agree with TRBD2. Trimming took 5 bases from V and 6 from J; bases not matched to a gene: 0. The CDR3 length is 12 residues. The V gene's germline CDR1 is SGHRS and CDR2 YFSETQ. DNA for the CDR3: TGCGCCAGCAGGCGGGGGGCCGGGGAGCTGTTTTTT. It encodes CASRRGAGELFF.

The genes are TRBV7-3 and TRBJ2-2; 8 bases fit TRBD2. This CDR3 contains 13 residues. The J segment lost 9 bases and the V segment lost 2 bases, leaving 2 bases of the junction unmatched. Germline V gene lookup returns CDR1 SGHTA and CDR2 FQGTGA. This chain's CDR3 is CASSLREGRELFF. Written as DNA, the CDR3 is TGTGCCAGCAGCTTACGGGAGGGCCGGGAGCTGTTTTTT.

This clone appeared once. The rearrangement joins TRBV7-9 to TRBJ2-3, with no clear D. The CDR3 totals 16 residues. CDR1 is SEHNR and CDR2 is FQNEAQ in the germline V gene (reference sequence). V lost 1 base and J lost 2, with 13 bases in between. The CDR3 spells CASSLGLDRSTDTQYF. In DNA form, the CDR3 reads TGTGCCAGCAGCTTAGGGCTAGATCGCTCCACAGATACGCAGTATTTT.

The chain has TRBV7-2 and TRBJ1-2; perhaps TRBD1 as D (5 bases). This CDR3 region has 16 residues. The germline gives CDR1 SGHTA, CDR2 FQGNSA. Trimming took 6 bases from V and 4 from J, leaving 21 bases between them. CDR3 sequence (DNA): TGTGCCAGCAGTCCCTTAGGAGGGGAAATCCTCTATGGCTACACCTTC. It codes for CASSPLGGEILYGYTF.

As concerns this clone: Relative to the germline gene, one junction end is altered; a read error may explain this. The rearrangement links TRBV5-1 to TRBJ2-2; D may be TRBD1 (6 bases). This CDR3 has 16 amino acids. Germline values: CDR1 SGHRS, CDR2 YFSETQ. In DNA, the CDR3 is TGCGCCAGCAGCTTGGTTAGCCAGGGGAACACCAGGGAGCTGTTTTTT. Its translation is CASSLVSQGNTRELFF. The entire variable domain, with the rest obtained from reference TRBV5-1 and TRBJ2-2, is as follows: KAGVTQTPRYLIKTRGQQVTLSCSPISGHRSVSWYQQTPGQGLQFLFEYFSETQRNKGNFPGRFSGRQFSNSRSEMNVSTLELGDSALYLCASSLVSQGNTRELFFGEGSRLTVL.